The source of this T cell receptor (beta chain) is a study of blood T cell repertoires in COVID-19. Study context: The United States, Italy and Spain supplied acute and convalescent COVID-19 samples.

How the authors handled the data: Using reference gene primer amplification, nucleated cell counts were estimated. Libraries were prepared by immunoSEQ multiplex PCR; TCRdb keeps only in-frame clonotypes and omits some of them. D and trimming were read from the DNA, whereas the V and J calls and clone size are those reported in that table. Seen here are tens of thousands of clones, roughly 90% observed once, and the top ten hold more than 11%. Germline V CDR1 and CDR2: MDHEN, SYDVKM. The CDR3 sequence is 16 residues long. Trimming took 4 bases from V and 4 from J; bases not matched to a gene: 10. The sample comprised peripheral blood. This receptor was obtained from a man in his 70s with active or convalescent COVID-19. The V gene is TRBV28, the J gene TRBJ2-7, with 10 positions matching TRBD2. This chain's CDR3 is CASSWGKGLAVYEQYF. CDR3 nucleotides: TGTGCCAGCAGTTGGGGCAAAGGACTAGCGGTTTACGAGCAGTACTTC.